This TCR beta chain is from a study of T-cell reconstitution after alpha-beta-depleted transplantation in children. Unique molecular identifiers were built into the TCRbeta library. One entry per CDR3 protein results from TCRdb running MiXCR on the PCR reads. This table holds roughly 280,000 distinct CDR3 sequences, roughly 12% found once. This clonotype showed up many times. Its antigen remains unidentified. The germline CDR1 and CDR2 sequences are SGHTA and FQGNSA. Germline trimming cut 6 bases from V and 2 bases from J; bases unmatched to any gene: 4. The CDR3 covers 15 residues. Whole-study findings and limits: High day-60 TCRbeta diversity in some patients came from surviving recipient T cells and thymic progenitors. At around two months after transplant, the alpha-beta T cells were reportedly derived from several hundred expanded clones that came from non-depleted graft cells.

The chain is built from TRBV7-2 and TRBJ2-5; 12 bases agree with TRBD2. The material was peripheral blood, obtained 180 days after TCRalphabeta/CD19-depleted stem cell transplant. The source of this sequence is a male patient under 10 years old who had a stem cell transplant for chronic granulomatous disease, so the T cells may come from the graft donor. This chain's CDR3 is CASSPSGGEQETQYF. In nucleotides, the CDR3 is TGTGCCAGCAGTCCTAGCGGGGGGGAGCAAGAGACCCAGTACTTC.